Listed below are T cell receptor beta chains from one sample, sequenced in a study of cytomegalovirus exposure and HLA in healthy donors. Data came from immunoSEQ multiplex PCR; TCRdb stores just in-frame clones and leaves some out. The sample lists 110,000 or so clones, around three quarters occurring once. Input material: PBMCs. These TCRs come from a female donor in good health and CMV-seronegative. CDR3s include the opening cysteine and the closing phenylalanine or tryptophan. The order of the fields is V gene, J gene, D gene, CDR3 length, clone size, CDR3 protein, CDR3 DNA. The D gene is left open where the match is weak. Clone size is not always given. Where it is, it says once, few, many or a class for expanded clones.

TRBV7-6	TRBJ2-7	-	12	-	CASSSTGFQQYF	TGTGCCAGCAGCTCTACAGGGTTCCAGCAGTACTTC
TRBV7-8	TRBJ2-2	-	12	-	CASSSDTGELFF	TGTGCCAGCAGCTCAGACACCGGGGAGCTGTTTTTT
TRBV9	TRBJ2-1	TRBD2	16	few	CASSVDSGGAYNEQFF	TGTGCCAGCAGCGTAGATAGCGGGGGGGCCTACAATGAGCAGTTCTTC
TRBV25-1	TRBJ1-1	-	12	-	CASGGGNTEAFF	TGTGCCAGCGGGGGAGGAAACACTGAAGCTTTCTTT
TRBV6-1	TRBJ1-2	TRBD1	14	-	CASSEIGQGGGYTF	TGTGCCAGCAGTGAAATCGGACAGGGGGGGGGCTACACCTTC
TRBV27	TRBJ1-2	TRBD1	14	-	CASSSSQGSYGYTF	TGTGCCAGCAGTTCCTCACAGGGGTCGTATGGCTACACCTTC
TRBV11-2	TRBJ2-2	-	15	-	CASSLVTANTGELFF	TGTGCCAGCAGCTTAGTCACAGCGAACACCGGGGAGCTGTTTTTT
TRBV7-3	TRBJ2-3	TRBD1	14	-	CASSLTGGADTQYF	TGTGCCAGCAGCCTGACAGGGGGCGCGGATACGCAGTATTTT
TRBV5-1	TRBJ1-4	TRBD1	15	-	CASSLNRGSNEKLFF	TGCGCCAGCAGCTTGAACAGGGGATCTAATGAAAAACTGTTTTTT
TRBV13	TRBJ2-1	TRBD2	15	-	CASSPGLADYNEQFF	TGTGCCAGCAGCCCCGGACTAGCCGACTACAATGAGCAGTTCTTC
TRBV9	TRBJ2-5	TRBD1	16	-	CASSVSGQRPQETQYF	TGTGCCAGCAGCGTTTCGGGACAGAGGCCTCAAGAGACCCAGTACTTC
TRBV5-1	TRBJ1-6	-	15	few	CASSLGTADNSPLHF	TGCGCCAGCAGCTTGGGGACAGCGGACAATTCACCCCTCCACTTT
TRBV7-2	TRBJ1-6	-	17	-	CASSPGGTVSYNSPLHF	TGTGCCAGCAGCCCGGGCGGGACCGTCTCCTATAATTCACCCCTCCACTTT
TRBV7-9	TRBJ2-2	-	15	once	CASSLVGANTGELFF	TGTGCCAGCAGCTTAGTCGGGGCGAACACCGGGGAGCTGTTTTTT
TRBV5-6	TRBJ1-4	-	15	few	CASSPRTGLGEKLFF	TGTGCCAGCAGCCCGAGAACAGGGTTGGGTGAAAAACTGTTTTTT
TRBV14	TRBJ2-5	TRBD2	17	-	CASSLRLAGPQKETQYF	TGTGCCAGCAGCCTCCGACTAGCGGGGCCCCAGAAGGAGACCCAGTACTTC
TRBV21-1	TRBJ1-2	-	15	-	CASSDSPESNYGYTF	TGTGCCAGCTCGGACAGTCCAGAATCTAACTATGGCTACACCTTC
TRBV28	TRBJ1-5	-	13	-	CASSLGGDQPQHF	TGTGCCAGCAGTTTGGGAGGGGATCAGCCCCAGCATTTT
TRBV11-1	TRBJ1-1	-	15	once	CASSSKGWGRTEAFF	TGTGCCAGCAGCTCCAAGGGGTGGGGGCGTACTGAAGCTTTCTTT
TRBV6-6	TRBJ1-1	-	13	few	CASSRQLNTEAFF	TGTGCCAGCAGTCGACAGTTGAACACTGAAGCTTTCTTT
TRBV7-2	TRBJ1-3	-	14	-	CASSYRHRSNTIYF	TGTGCCAGCAGCTACCGGCACAGATCTAACACCATATATTTT
TRBV11-2	TRBJ1-3	-	15	-	CASSLQGLGRNTIYF	TGTGCCAGCAGCTTACAAGGACTTGGGAGAAACACCATATATTTT
TRBV6-1	TRBJ1-2	-	17	-	CASSEDWGGSPFYGYTF	TGTGCCAGCAGTGAAGATTGGGGGGGCAGCCCTTTCTATGGCTACACCTTC
TRBV4-2	TRBJ1-5	TRBD1	15	few	CASSQMTGTNQPQHF	TGTGCCAGCAGCCAAATGACAGGGACGAATCAGCCCCAGCATTTT
TRBV7-9	TRBJ2-7	-	13	-	CASSLGDSYEQYF	TGTGCCAGCAGCTTAGGAGACTCCTACGAGCAGTACTTC
TRBV15	TRBJ1-2	TRBD1	13	-	CATSQTGAVGYTF	TGTGCCACCAGCCAGACAGGGGCTGTTGGCTACACCTTC
TRBV6-5	TRBJ2-7	TRBD1	13	-	CASSSYRGNEQYF	TGTGCCAGCAGTTCATACAGGGGCAACGAGCAGTACTTC
TRBV5-1	TRBJ2-3	TRBD1	15	-	CASSLEGGRGDTQYF	TGCGCCAGCAGCTTGGAAGGGGGCCGGGGAGATACGCAGTATTTT
TRBV7-9	TRBJ2-7	TRBD1	15	-	CASSPGTGAVYEQYF	TGTGCCAGCAGCCCCGGGACAGGGGCCGTCTACGAGCAGTACTTC
TRBV5-6	TRBJ1-1	-	15	-	CASSPQYGKGTEAFF	TGTGCCAGCAGCCCGCAATACGGGAAGGGCACTGAAGCTTTCTTT
TRBV19	TRBJ2-7	-	18	-	CARPGGAQLTQCSYEQYF	TGTGCCAGGCCAGGAGGGGCGCAACTTACCCAATGCTCCTACGAGCAGTACTTC
TRBV28	TRBJ2-5	-	13	-	CASSGPSVETQYF	TGTGCCAGCAGTGGTCCTAGCGTGGAGACCCAGTACTTC
TRBV14	TRBJ1-2	-	17	-	CASSQVRRATANYGYTF	TGTGCCAGCAGCCAGGTTCGACGGGCGACAGCTAACTATGGCTACACCTTC
TRBV19	TRBJ1-5	-	15	-	CASSSRGGPNQPQHF	TGTGCCAGTAGTTCAAGGGGGGGTCCCAATCAGCCCCAGCATTTT
TRBV10-3	TRBJ2-7	-	13	few	CAIRDSDSYEQYF	TGTGCCATCAGGGACAGCGATTCCTACGAGCAGTACTTC
TRBV11-1	TRBJ2-7	-	15	-	CASSQGGTHSYEQYF	TGTGCCAGCAGCCAGGGAGGCACTCACTCCTACGAGCAGTACTTC
TRBV11-2	TRBJ2-7	-	12	-	CASSLGQNEQYF	TGTGCCAGCAGCTTAGGGCAGAACGAGCAGTACTTC
TRBV27	TRBJ2-3	TRBD2	16	-	CASWGGGRSSTDTQYF	TGTGCCAGCTGGGGCGGGGGGCGATCTAGCACAGATACGCAGTATTTT
TRBV7-9	TRBJ1-4	-	16	-	CASSPPFWAGNEKLFF	TGTGCCAGCAGCCCGCCATTTTGGGCGGGGAATGAAAAACTGTTTTTT
TRBV10-3	TRBJ2-4	-	14	-	CATGRPGAKNIQYF	TGTGCCACAGGGCGTCCCGGGGCCAAAAACATTCAGTACTTC
TRBV6-6	TRBJ1-1	-	13	-	CASSYSTLAEAFF	TGTGCCAGCAGTTACTCGACTCTCGCTGAAGCTTTCTTT
TRBV7-6	TRBJ1-1	-	14	few	CASSFQGDSTEAFF	TGTGCCAGCAGCTTTCAGGGCGATAGCACTGAAGCTTTCTTT
TRBV2	TRBJ2-1	TRBD1	16	-	CASSDHRGLADNEQFF	TGTGCCAGCAGTGACCACAGGGGGCTGGCAGACAATGAGCAGTTCTTC
TRBV9	TRBJ2-7	TRBD2	13	-	CASRLAVSYEQYF	TGTGCCAGCAGACTAGCGGTATCCTACGAGCAGTACTTC
TRBV11-2	TRBJ2-7	-	12	-	CASSLSAYEQYF	TGTGCCAGCAGCCTGTCAGCCTACGAGCAGTACTTC
TRBV12-5	TRBJ1-6	-	15	few	CASGLSGSYNSPLHF	TGTGCTAGTGGTTTGTCAGGGTCATATAATTCACCCCTCCACTTT
TRBV30	TRBJ1-6	TRBD1	14	-	CAWDKKTGGSPLHF	TGTGCCTGGGATAAAAAAACAGGGGGTTCACCCCTCCACTTT